Sequencing of this T cell receptor beta chain was carried out in a study of a mutant IDH1 vaccine in newly diagnosed glioma. Study information: Vaccination started 4-6 weeks after radiotherapy alone, or with temozolomide cycles. The treated group averaged approximately 38 years old and was 62.5% male, roughly 38% female. Patients got radiotherapy, temozolomide, or both beforehand, and most got both.

A word on this clone: No antigen is known for it.

Some clones are missing from TCRdb's copy, which holds only in-frame ones; the method was immunoSEQ multiplex PCR. The data show about 32,000 clones, with around 80% seen just once and around 10% held by the top ten. Overall study results and limits: Pseudoprogression apparently tracked independently of changes in top peripheral T cell clonotypes.

Described time point: week 35, safety follow-up. Topical imiquimod accompanied each vaccine dose, which consisted of 300 ug of mutant IDH1 20-mer peptide. The sequencing used PBMCs, collected from a glioma patient whose treatment included an IDH1 peptide vaccine. This clonotype originated in a woman in her thirties or forties with glioma.

CDR3: CASSPGTGGSGADTQYF. The DNA for the CDR3 is TGTGCCAGCTCACCTGGGACGGGGGGCTCGGGGGCAGATACGCAGTATTTT. The V gene is TRBV18, the J gene TRBJ2-3; maybe TRBD2 (7 bases). CDR3 length equals 17 residues. CDR1 and CDR2 (germline): KGHSH, LQKENI. V shed 3 bases and J shed 4 bases, with 20 bases lying between them.